This T cell receptor beta chain originates from a study of blood T cell repertoires in COVID-19. The wider study: Material from acute and convalescent COVID-19 was sourced from the United States, Italy and Spain. PBMCs, B-cell-depleted T cells, or T cells were the source of the cDNA or gDNA that made up the material.

Source study methods: Scientists estimated how many nucleated cells there were by amplifying reference gene primers. Sequencing used immunoSEQ multiplex PCR; TCRdb keeps in-frame clones, though not all of them. The V and J calls and the clone size are those of that table, but D and trimming were determined from the DNA. The repertoire consists of approximately 15,000 clones, with over 75% occurring once and the leading ten covering about 14%. CDR3 length: 14 amino acids. CDR1 is SEHNR and CDR2 is FQNEAQ in the germline V gene (reference sequence). Trimming cost V 0 bases and J 5 bases, with 9 bases left between them.

The clonotype was recovered from a human donor in a cohort sampled during active COVID-19. Source material: peripheral blood. The chain is built from TRBV7-9 and TRBJ2-3; D is possibly TRBD2 (7 bases). The CDR3, as DNA: TGTGCCAGCAGCTTAGCGGGAGGGGGAGATACGCAGTATTTT. Residues: CASSLAGGGDTQYF.